What follows is one T cell receptor beta chain and its context. The sample is drawn from a study of cytomegalovirus exposure and HLA in healthy donors. Primers included in the PCR were 60 Vbeta and 13 Jbeta primers. Produced via immunoSEQ multiplex PCR; TCRdb's table is partial and in-frame only. The sample has about 98,000 clones, about 81% seen once. Likely unrecorded immune exposures existed in these nominally healthy donors. Material for sequencing was PBMCs. The TCR comes from a man aged 40-50 years in good health and CMV-seronegative.

CDR3 region: CASSYPDSSSPLHF. The CDR3 region has the DNA TGTGCCAGCAGTTACCCCGACAGTAGTTCACCCCTCCACTTT. V gene TRBV6-5 combines with J gene TRBJ1-6; D perhaps matches TRBD1 (5 bases). CDR1 is MNHEY, CDR2 SVGAGI, per germline. Trimming left V 2 bases short and J 9 bases short, with 11 bases between. The CDR3 loop spans 14 amino acids.